This T cell receptor (beta chain) came from a study of T cell clonality in common variable immunodeficiency. Regarding the study as a whole: Compared with healthy controls, CVID subjects showed increased TCRbeta clonality, mostly in about a third. In common variable immunodeficiency, TCR beta chains reportedly carried fewer deletions and N-nucleotide insertions.

This clone came up a few times. Its antigen remains unidentified. The read gets to within 3 residues of the CDR3 end, and the germline J gene fills in the rest. Here immunoSEQ multiplex PCR was the method, and the copy in TCRdb shows in-frame clones only, minus some. Singletons are absent from the sample, which has under 20,000 clones. The CDR3 spans 15 residues. V gave up 2 bases and J gave up 6 bases; unmatched junction bases: 6. Per the germline V gene, CDR1 is SGHDT and CDR2 is YYEEEE. Sequencing was done on a sample of peripheral blood mononuclear cells. This TCR was sampled from a human donor with common variable immunodeficiency. The rearrangement joins TRBV5-6 to TRBJ2-4; 9 nucleotides match TRBD2. The DNA read from the CDR3 is TGTGCCAGCAGCTTAGCGGCGGGAGGGTTAAACATT. It yields the protein CASSLAAGGLNI. The full CDR3 is CASSLAAGGLNIQYF.